The 16 T cell receptor beta chains in this list originate from one sample, sequenced in a study of OX40 agonist ivuxolimab in advanced cancers. Produced via immunoSEQ multiplex PCR; TCRdb's table is partial and in-frame only. In the table there are about 89,000 clones, 88% of which are singletons. Sequenced here: CD4+ or CD8+ T cells sorted from blood, sampled in a trial of the OX40 agonist ivuxolimab. Source of these receptors: an adult with an advanced solid tumor such as melanoma, head and neck, liver or kidney cancer.

This clone has only a few counts. The chain is built from TRBV4-3 and TRBJ1-2, with a tentative D call TRBD1 (5 bases). Trimming removed 0 bases at V and 6 bases at J, with 14 bases between. The CDR3 totals 15 residues. The germline gives CDR1 LGHNA, CDR2 YSLEER. CDR3 nucleotides: TGCGCCAGCAGCCAAGAGGTGCTGGGGGGGGATGGCTACACCTTC. Protein sequence: CASSQEVLGGDGYTF.

This clone was found once. The chain combines TRBV7-8 with TRBJ2-1; TRBD2 matches 8 bases. Losses at the gene ends were 1 base for V and 4 bases for J; bases not matched to a gene: 3. Germline CDR1 and CDR2: SGHVS and FQNEAQ. There are 15 residues in the CDR3. This CDR3 is CASSLGGGLYNEQFF. In DNA form, the CDR3 reads TGTGCCAGCAGCTTAGGCGGGGGGCTTTACAATGAGCAGTTCTTC.

The V gene is TRBV7-2, the J gene TRBJ2-3, with 13 bases that match TRBD2. The CDR3 consists of 19 residues. V was pared by 8 bases and J by 0 bases, with 14 bases of the junction left unmatched. From germline, CDR1 is SGHTA and CDR2 FQGNSA. The CDR3 here is CASCHSGLAGSSSTDTQYF. The CDR3 DNA sequence: TGTGCCAGCTGCCATTCGGGACTAGCGGGGTCTTCTAGCACAGATACGCAGTATTTT.

This chain connects TRBV5-4 to TRBJ2-1, with TRBD1 matching 8 bases. The V gene's germline CDR1 is SGHNT and CDR2 YYREEE (reference sequence). The V and J ends lost 4 bases and 5 bases, in that order; junction bases with no gene match: 14. The CDR3 runs 17 residues. In nucleotides, the CDR3 is TGTGCCAGCAGCCCAATTTCCCGGACAGGGTTTGACAATGAGCAGTTCTTC. Its protein is CASSPISRTGFDNEQFF.

V usage is TRBV10-1 and J usage is TRBJ1-1, with D uncertain. This CDR3 is 15 amino acids long. V lost 3 bases to trimming and J lost 1 base, with 12 bases between them. Per the germline V gene, CDR1 is WNHNN and CDR2 is SYGVQD (reference sequence). The CDR3 loop is CASSDQLKGNTEAFF. CDR3 nucleotide sequence: TGCGCCAGCAGTGACCAACTGAAGGGGAACACTGAAGCTTTCTTT.

J is TRBJ2-7 and V is TRBV20-1; D call uncertain. The CDR3 runs to 11 residues. Between the trimmed V and J ends, which lost 6 bases and 2 bases, there was a span of 8 bases. The germline V gene encodes CDR1 DFQATT and CDR2 SNEGSKA (reference sequence). CDR3 loop: CSAPGPYEQYF. CDR3 DNA: TGCAGTGCCCCGGGCCCCTACGAGCAGTACTTC.

This clone showed up just a few times. The chain uses TRBV7-9 and TRBJ1-1, with a possible D match to TRBD1 (5 bases). V was cut by 5 bases and J by 4 bases, with 14 bases left in between. Germline V gene lookup returns CDR1 SEHNR and CDR2 FQNEAQ (reference sequence). The CDR3 spans 14 residues. The CDR3 is CASSRSLGGTEAFF. In DNA form, the CDR3 reads TGTGCCAGCAGCCGAAGCTTGGGGGGCACTGAAGCTTTCTTT.

This chain links TRBV14 with TRBJ2-1, with D uncertain. This CDR3 spans 16 amino acids. Germline loops: CDR1 SGHDN, CDR2 FVKESK. Deletions cut 1 base from V and 5 bases from J, with 15 bases between. This chain's CDR3 is CASSQGGRTLHNEQFF. CDR3 nucleotide sequence: TGTGCCAGCAGCCAAGGAGGCAGGACCCTACACAATGAGCAGTTCTTC.

This clone was counted once. The J gene is TRBJ2-6, the V gene TRBV6-4; 12 bases match TRBD1. Germline-derived CDR1 and CDR2 are MRHNA and SNTAGT. The CDR3 totals 21 residues. With V trimmed by 6 bases and J by 0 bases, 15 bases remained unmatched. CDR3 coding DNA: TGTGCCAGCAGGGACCGGGACAGGGGGCCGCAAACCCTCTCTGGGGCCAACGTCCTGACTTTC. Protein sequence: CASRDRDRGPQTLSGANVLTF.

This chain connects TRBV15 to TRBJ1-5; D remains unclear. Trimming removed 0 bases at V and 0 bases at J, with 12 bases between. The CDR3 runs 17 residues. CDR1 and CDR2 (germline): LNHNV, YYDKDF (reference sequence). In nucleotides, the CDR3 is TGTGCCACCAGCAGAGATCGGCAGTCCTTTAGCAATCAGCCCCAGCATTTT. Amino acid sequence: CATSRDRQSFSNQPQHF. Supplemented by reference TRBV15 and TRBJ1-5, the full variable domain reads DAMVIQNPRYQVTQFGKPVTLSCSQTLNHNVMYWYQQKSSQAPKLLFHYYDKDFNNEADTPDNFQSRRPNTSFCFLDIRSPGLGDTAMYLCATSRDRQSFSNQPQHFGDGTRLSIL.

The chain carries TRBV7-2 and TRBJ1-2; 9 bases are shared with TRBD1. The CDR3 length is 17 residues. Trimming at V came to 0 bases and at J to 7 bases, leaving 12 bases not matched to a gene. CDR1 SGHTA and CDR2 FQGNSA come from the germline V gene. For the CDR3, the DNA is TGTGCCAGCAGCTTAGCCGTAAACCTGGACAGGGGCTCTGGCTACACCTTC. Translated: CASSLAVNLDRGSGYTF.

This sequence joins TRBV5-1 and TRBJ1-1, with TRBD1 as a possible D gene (6 bases). Germline V lookup: CDR1 SGHRS, CDR2 YFSETQ. The length of the CDR3 is 19 residues. V lost 3 bases to trimming and J lost 3 bases, with 27 bases between them. As DNA, the CDR3 is TGCGCCAGCAGCTCCTTTGGCGCAAGACAGGTCGGGGGACACACTGAAGCTTTCTTT. Protein product: CASSSFGARQVGGHTEAFF. Full variable domain (missing parts from reference TRBV5-1 and TRBJ1-1): KAGVTQTPRYLIKTRGQQVTLSCSPISGHRSVSWYQQTPGQGLQFLFEYFSETQRNKGNFPGRFSGRQFSNSRSEMNVSTLELGDSALYLCASSSFGARQVGGHTEAFFGQGTRLTVV.

The chain employs TRBV6-4 and TRBJ2-6; tentative D call: TRBD1 (5 bases). The CDR3 is made up of 15 amino acids. V gave up 4 bases and J gave up 0 bases, with 7 bases separating them. The V gene's germline CDR1 is MRHNA and CDR2 SNTAGT. CDR3 DNA sequence: TGTGCCAGCAGTGCAGGGCTCTCTGGGGCCAACGTCCTGACTTTC. It codes for CASSAGLSGANVLTF.

The chain carries TRBV18 and TRBJ2-5, with 7 positions matching TRBD2. The germline V gene has CDR1 KGHSH and CDR2 LQKENI. This CDR3 comprises 14 residues. With 3 bases clipped from V and 0 bases from J, the junction kept 1 base outside the gene matches. This CDR3 is CASSPRGDQETQYF. The CDR3 bases are TGTGCCAGCTCACCCCGGGGGGACCAAGAGACCCAGTACTTC. The whole variable domain, remainder taken from reference TRBV18 and TRBJ2-5, is NAGVMQNPRHLVRRRGQEARLRCSPMKGHSHVYWYRQLPEEGLKFMVYLQKENIIDESGMPKERFSAEFPKEGPSILRIQQVVRGDSAAYFCASSPRGDQETQYFGPGTRLLVL.

This chain connects TRBV7-9 to TRBJ2-1; either TRBD1 or TRBD2 may fit D (6 bases each). CDR3 length: 19 amino acids. V lost 2 bases, J lost 2 bases, and 22 bases lay in between. Germline CDR1 and CDR2: SEHNR and FQNEAQ (reference sequence). The CDR3 DNA follows: TGTGCCAGCAGCTTAAAGGGCAGGGGAACCGGAGGGGCCTACAATGAGCAGTTCTTC. Amino acids: CASSLKGRGTGGAYNEQFF.

The chain couples TRBV6-5 to TRBJ2-7; TRBD2 agrees at 7 bases. The CDR3 loop spans 14 amino acids. Germline V lookup: CDR1 MNHEY, CDR2 SVGAGI. V shed 6 bases, J shed 2 bases, and the junction held 7 bases outside the gene matches. The DNA of the CDR3 is TGTGCCAGCAGCCGTAGCCGGGAGGCCTACGAGCAGTACTTC. It codes for CASSRSREAYEQYF.